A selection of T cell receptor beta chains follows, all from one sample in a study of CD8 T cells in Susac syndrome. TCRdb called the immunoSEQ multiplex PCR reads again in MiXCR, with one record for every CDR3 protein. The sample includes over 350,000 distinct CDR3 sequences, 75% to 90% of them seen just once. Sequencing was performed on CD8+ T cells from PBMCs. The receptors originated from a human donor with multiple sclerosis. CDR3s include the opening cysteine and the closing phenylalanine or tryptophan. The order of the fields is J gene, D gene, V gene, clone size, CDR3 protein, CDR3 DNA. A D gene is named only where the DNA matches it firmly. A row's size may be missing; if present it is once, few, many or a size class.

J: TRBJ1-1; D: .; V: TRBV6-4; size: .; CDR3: CASASQFQGNTEAFF; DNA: TGTGCCAGCGCCTCCCAGTTCCAGGGGAACACTGAAGCTTTCTTT
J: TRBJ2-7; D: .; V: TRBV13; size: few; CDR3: CASSLGVGYEQYF; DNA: TGTGCCAGCAGCTTAGGTGTCGGGTACGAGCAGTACTTC
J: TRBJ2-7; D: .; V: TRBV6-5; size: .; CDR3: CASSSISDGSYEQYF; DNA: TGTGCCAGCAGTTCTATTTCTGACGGCTCCTACGAGCAGTACTTC
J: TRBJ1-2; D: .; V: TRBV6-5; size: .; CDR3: CASSYLSDSNYGYTF; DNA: TGTGCCAGCAGTTATCTGTCAGATTCTAACTATGGCTACACCTTC
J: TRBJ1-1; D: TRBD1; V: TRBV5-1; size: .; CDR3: CASGTDSNTEAFF; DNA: TGCGCCAGCGGGACAGACTCGAACACTGAAGCTTTCTTT
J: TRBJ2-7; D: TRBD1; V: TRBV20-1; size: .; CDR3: CSARDKTGLYEQYF; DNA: TGCAGTGCTAGAGATAAGACAGGGCTCTACGAGCAGTACTTC
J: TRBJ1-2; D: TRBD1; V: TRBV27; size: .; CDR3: CASSLSGQGASSYGYTF; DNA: TGTGCCAGCAGTTTATCGGGACAGGGGGCGTCAAGTTATGGCTACACCTTC
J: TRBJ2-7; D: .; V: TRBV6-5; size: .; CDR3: CASSPSQGNEQYF; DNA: TGTGCCAGCAGTCCCTCCCAGGGAAACGAGCAGTACTTC
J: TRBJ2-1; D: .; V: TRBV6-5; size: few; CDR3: CASSYGRGQQFF; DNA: TGTGCCAGCAGTTACGGCAGGGGCCAGCAGTTCTTC
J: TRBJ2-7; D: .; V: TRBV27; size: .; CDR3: CASSSLSGGEDYEQYF; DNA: TGTGCCAGCAGTTCACTGTCTGGGGGCGAAGACTACGAGCAGTACTTC
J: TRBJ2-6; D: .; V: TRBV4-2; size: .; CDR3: CASSQDPNSGANVLTF; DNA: TGTGCCAGCAGCCAAGATCCAAACTCTGGGGCCAACGTCCTGACTTTC
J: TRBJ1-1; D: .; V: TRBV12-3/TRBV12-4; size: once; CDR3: CASTPLINTEAFF; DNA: TGTGCCAGCACCCCTCTTATCAACACTGAAGCTTTCTTT
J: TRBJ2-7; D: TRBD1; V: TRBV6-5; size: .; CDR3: CASSYRAGTANYEQYF; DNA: TGTGCCAGCAGTTACCGCGCCGGGACAGCCAACTACGAGCAGTACTTC
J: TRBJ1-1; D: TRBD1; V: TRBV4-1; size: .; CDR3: CASSQDPLQGARTEAFF; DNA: TGCGCCAGCAGCCAAGATCCCTTGCAGGGGGCGAGAACTGAAGCTTTCTTT
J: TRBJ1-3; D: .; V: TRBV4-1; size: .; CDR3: CASSPGLVGTMNTIYF; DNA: TGCGCCAGCAGCCCCGGTTTGGTGGGTACAATGAACACCATATATTTT
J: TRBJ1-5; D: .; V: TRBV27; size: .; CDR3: CASSDGDTNQPQHF; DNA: TGTGCCAGCAGCGATGGGGACACCAATCAGCCCCAGCATTTT
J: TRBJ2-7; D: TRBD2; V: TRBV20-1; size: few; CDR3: CSASGTSGRSSYEQYF; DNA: TGCAGTGCTAGTGGGACTAGCGGACGGAGCTCCTACGAGCAGTACTTC
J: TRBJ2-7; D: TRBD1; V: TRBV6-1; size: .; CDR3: CARSASRGLYEQYF; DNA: TGTGCCAGAAGTGCTTCCAGGGGGCTCTACGAGCAGTACTTC
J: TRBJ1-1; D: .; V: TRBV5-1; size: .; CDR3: CASSLVEHNTEAFF; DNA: TGCGCCAGCAGCTTGGTGGAACATAACACTGAAGCTTTCTTT
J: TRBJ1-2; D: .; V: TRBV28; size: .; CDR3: CASSWGSYGYTF; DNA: TGTGCCAGCAGTTGGGGAAGCTATGGCTACACCTTC
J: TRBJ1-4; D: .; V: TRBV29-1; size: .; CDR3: CSALGESHEKLFF; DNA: TGCAGCGCCCTCGGGGAGAGTCATGAAAAACTGTTTTTT
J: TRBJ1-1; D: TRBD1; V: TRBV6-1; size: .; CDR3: CASNQQGYRYNTEAFF; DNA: TGTGCCAGCAACCAACAGGGGTATAGATATAACACTGAAGCTTTCTTT
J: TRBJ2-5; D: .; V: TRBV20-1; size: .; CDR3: CSARPAVEGGETQYF; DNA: TGCAGTGCTAGACCGGCGGTTGAGGGAGGAGAGACCCAGTACTTC
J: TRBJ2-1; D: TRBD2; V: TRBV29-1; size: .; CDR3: CSVEGTSDSVSYNEQFF; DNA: TGCAGCGTTGAAGGGACTAGCGACTCGGTCTCCTACAATGAGCAGTTCTTC
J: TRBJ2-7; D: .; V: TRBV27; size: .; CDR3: CASSLNPGWDEQYF; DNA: TGTGCCAGCAGTTTAAATCCGGGCTGGGACGAGCAGTACTTC
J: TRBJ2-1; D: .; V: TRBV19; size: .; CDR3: CASKQGRYNEQFF; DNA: TGTGCCAGTAAACAGGGACGGTACAATGAGCAGTTCTTC
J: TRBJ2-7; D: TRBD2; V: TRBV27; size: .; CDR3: CASSLMGLAGGEQYF; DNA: TGTGCCAGCAGTTTGATGGGGCTAGCGGGGGGCGAGCAGTACTTC
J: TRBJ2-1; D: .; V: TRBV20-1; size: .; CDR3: CSVSPTAYNEQFF; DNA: TGCAGTGTTTCTCCGACAGCCTACAATGAGCAGTTCTTC
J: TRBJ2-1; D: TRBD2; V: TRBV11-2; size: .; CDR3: CASSPATSGGDNEQFF; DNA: TGTGCCAGCAGCCCCGCGACTAGCGGGGGGGACAATGAGCAGTTCTTC
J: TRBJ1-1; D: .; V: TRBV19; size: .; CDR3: CASSIAGTMNTEAFF; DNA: TGTGCCAGTAGTATAGCAGGTACAATGAACACTGAAGCTTTCTTT
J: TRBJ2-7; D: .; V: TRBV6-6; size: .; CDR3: CASSLSADEQYF; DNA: TGTGCCAGCAGTTTATCAGCGGACGAGCAGTACTTC
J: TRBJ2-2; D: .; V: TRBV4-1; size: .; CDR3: CASSPGSSAGTGELFF; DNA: TGCGCCAGCAGCCCAGGTAGTTCAGCAGGAACCGGGGAGCTGTTTTTT
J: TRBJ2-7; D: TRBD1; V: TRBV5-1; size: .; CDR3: CASSYGDSLYEQYF; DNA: TGCGCCAGCAGCTACGGGGACAGCCTCTACGAGCAGTACTTC
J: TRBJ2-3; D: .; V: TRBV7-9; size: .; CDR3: CASGGKTDTQYF; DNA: TGTGCCAGCGGCGGGAAAACAGATACGCAGTATTTT
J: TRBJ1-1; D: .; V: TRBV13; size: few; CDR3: CASSLEGGVEAFF; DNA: TGTGCCAGCAGCTTAGAAGGGGGTGTTGAAGCTTTCTTT
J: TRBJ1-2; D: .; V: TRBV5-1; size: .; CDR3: CASTGGTQTNGYTF; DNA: TGCGCCAGCACCGGCGGGACACAGACTAATGGCTACACCTTC